This T cell receptor (beta chain) was retrieved from a study of T-cell reconstitution after alpha-beta-depleted transplantation in children. Whole-study results and caveats: Expanded clones from the graft, numbering several hundred, reportedly supplied alpha-beta T cells about two months after transplant. Some patients' high day-60 TCRbeta diversity was traced to surviving recipient T cells and thymic progenitors. T-cell numbers and diversity, one year after transplant, stemmed largely from T cells that were newly produced.

Researchers prepared the TCRbeta library using unique molecular identifiers, the study reports. Via MiXCR, TCRdb re-called the PCR reads, giving one row per CDR3 protein. The profile covers some 81,000 distinct CDR3 sequences, with roughly 15% appearing a single time and 25% to 30% taken by the ten largest. V lost 3 bases to trimming and J lost 3 bases; unmatched junction nucleotides: 8. This CDR3 contains 15 residues. CDR1 and CDR2 (germline): SGHRS, YFSETQ. Points on this clonotype: Its antigen is not identified.

The V and J genes are TRBV5-1 and TRBJ2-7; 8 bases agree with TRBD2. The specimen comprised PBMCs, mostly from graft donor cells, sampled 180 days after TCRalphabeta/CD19-depleted stem cell transplant. The clonotype was recovered from a male patient aged 2 to 10 who had a stem cell transplant for acute lymphoblastic leukemia, so the T cells may come from the graft donor. CDR3 region: CASSSGGGRGYEQYF. The CDR3 DNA reads TGCGCCAGCAGCTCGGGAGGGGGGCGCGGCTACGAGCAGTACTTC. Based on the CDR3 plus reference TRBV5-1 and TRBJ2-7, the full variable domain is KAGVTQTPRYLIKTRGQQVTLSCSPISGHRSVSWYQQTPGQGLQFLFEYFSETQRNKGNFPGRFSGRQFSNSRSEMNVSTLELGDSALYLCASSSGGGRGYEQYFGPGTRLTVT.